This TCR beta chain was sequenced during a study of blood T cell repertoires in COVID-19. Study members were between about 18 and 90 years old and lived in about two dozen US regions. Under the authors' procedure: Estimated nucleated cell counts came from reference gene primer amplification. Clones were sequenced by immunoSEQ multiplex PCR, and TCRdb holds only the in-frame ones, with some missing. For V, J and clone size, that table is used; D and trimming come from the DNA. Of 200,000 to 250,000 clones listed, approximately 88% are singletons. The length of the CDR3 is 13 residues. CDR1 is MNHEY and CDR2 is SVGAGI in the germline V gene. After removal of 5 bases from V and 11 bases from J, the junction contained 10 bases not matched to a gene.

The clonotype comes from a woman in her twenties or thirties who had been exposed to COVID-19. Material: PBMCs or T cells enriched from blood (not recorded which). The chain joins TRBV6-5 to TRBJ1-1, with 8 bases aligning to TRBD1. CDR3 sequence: CASSIQGALPAFF. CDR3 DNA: TGTGCCAGCAGTATTCAGGGGGCGCTGCCCGCTTTCTTT.